Shown below are 2 T cell receptor beta chains from a single sample sequenced in a study of cytomegalovirus exposure and HLA in healthy donors. Vbeta (60) and Jbeta (13) primers were used in the PCR. Assay used: immunoSEQ multiplex PCR; TCRdb lists only in-frame clones, some missing. The data contain about 87,000 clones, 75% to 85% of them singletons. Material for sequencing was PBMCs. The source of these receptors is a woman in her thirties or forties in good health and CMV-seronegative.

The genes are TRBV9 and TRBJ1-5; D unclear. V lost 0 bases and J lost 4, with 11 bases in between. This CDR3 is 15 amino acids long. Germline CDR1 and CDR2: SGDLS and YYNGEE. This CDR3 is CASSVDAQINQPQHF. The CDR3 DNA reads as TGTGCCAGCAGCGTAGATGCTCAGATAAATCAGCCCCAGCATTTT.

The chain carries TRBV7-8 and TRBJ1-1; TRBD1 agrees at 7 bases. Losses at the gene ends were 1 base for V and 5 bases for J; bases not matched to a gene: 4. Germline CDR1 SGHVS, CDR2 FQNEAQ. The CDR3 is 14 residues long. CDR3 amino acids: CASSLDRGRTEAFF. The CDR3 DNA is TGTGCCAGCAGCTTAGACAGGGGCCGGACTGAAGCTTTCTTT.